In this sample, the clone carrying this T cell receptor (beta chain) turned up once. Germline CDR1 is ENHRY and CDR2 is SYGVKD. The V end was cut by 8 bases, the J end by 0 bases, with 14 bases between. The CDR3 contains 16 residues. These data are taken from a study of long-term antiretroviral therapy in people with HIV. Researchers ran immunoSEQ v3.0 at survey level. The protocol was immunoSEQ multiplex PCR, while the TCRdb copy is restricted to in-frame clones and leaves out a portion. Altogether approximately 20,000 clones are present, around 85% being singletons, with the ten largest covering 12%.

J is TRBJ2-6 and V is TRBV10-3; possible D gene TRBD1, 5 bases. This TCR came from a man aged 40-49 years with HIV. Specimen: unsorted PBMCs, collected 1.6 years after starting antiretroviral therapy. CDR3: CAISPGLPSGANVLTF. Written as DNA, the CDR3 is TGTGCCATCTCCCCAGGGCTACCCTCTGGGGCCAACGTCCTGACTTTC.